What follows describes a single TCR beta chain. Template material for amplifying TCR beta CDR3 regions consisted of RNA transcripts. The study used the HTBI primer set for a first-round RT-PCR of the TCR CDR3. TCRdb itself ran the multiplex PCR reads through MiXCR, one entry per CDR3 protein. Here the sample spans some 600,000 distinct CDR3 sequences, 40% to 55% being singletons. Germline V gives CDR1 SQVTM, CDR2 ANQGSEA. This CDR3 contains 13 residues. J lost 11 bases, V lost 0 bases, and 8 bases had no gene match. These data come from a study of T cells in Graves' hyperthyroidism and ophthalmopathy. Absence of ophthalmopathy progression within 18 months defined stable Graves' hyperthyroidism. It was uncontrolled infection, other autoimmune disease, pregnancy or lactation that excluded patients. On the basis of clinical symptoms, serum thyroxine and TRAb, thyroid ultrasound and orbital computed tomography, diagnoses were made.

V usage is TRBV29-1 and J usage is TRBJ2-5; the match to TRBD1 covers 8 bases. The sequence was collected from a woman in her late teens or twenties with Graves' hyperthyroidism. What was sequenced was peripheral blood or thyroid tissue (not recorded which). The CDR3 is CSVEDGTGGTQYF. The CDR3 DNA reads TGCAGCGTTGAAGACGGTACAGGGGGAACGCAGTACTTC.